The following is a T cell receptor beta chain sequence with its context. What antigen it recognizes has not been identified. No quality values exist for individual bases; no much larger clone is one base distant. Based on the germline V gene (reference sequence), the CDR1 and CDR2 sequences are SGHNT and YYREEE. From its cysteine to its phenylalanine, the CDR3 spans 18 amino acids. The only DNA kept is the CDR3, 54 bases in frame from the first base. Trimming takes 6 bases off V and 2 bases off J; junction bases not matched to a gene: 14. Participants in the prospective study were aged roughly 18 to 89 years, lived in about two dozen United States geographic areas, and enrolled through a virtual design. To assign participants to cohorts, the prospective study relied on clinical history that participants themselves reported in a screening survey and a study questionnaire. ImmuneRACE Cohort 3 recovered participants were defined by two consecutive negative NP/OP PCR tests, healthcare professional clearance, or symptom resolution. In the prospective study, whole blood, serum and a nasopharyngeal or oropharyngeal swab were collected from each participant by mobile phlebotomists. Prospective study participants could optionally give additional blood draws and questionnaires over an approximately 2-month period. Blood samples from the prospective study were shipped frozen or at room temperature prior to DNA extraction.

This specimen belongs to a study of blood T cell repertoires in COVID-19 (dated by TCRdb to 2019 to 2021). Regarding the study in general: Collaborator samples came from the United States, Italy and Spain and covered acute and convalescent phases of COVID-19. Sample metadata almost always included a de-identified subject ID, COVID-19 status, age in years and sex. The material from the prospective study consisted of cDNA or gDNA derived from T cells, B-cell-depleted T cells, or PBMCs. Where available, HLA class I and class II types were taken from metadata supplied by the sample provider and were not determined by assay-based typing. Samples came from the ongoing ImmuneRACE study (first 160 participants) plus 1,254 subjects from 6 global collaborators. Deeply sampled blood TCRbeta repertoires from subjects exposed to, actively infected with, or recovered from COVID-19 were included in the dataset. The repertoires were released in a freely available public database meant as a resource for research on the immune response to SARS-CoV-2.

TCRbeta CDR3 regions were amplified from genomic DNA using the immunoSEQ Assay, a bias-controlled multiplex PCR. The original methods were these. Within the assay, amplification of reference gene primers was used to estimate how many nucleated cells each sample contained. To quantify the absolute abundance of each unique TCRbeta CDR3 rearrangement, sequence reads were collapsed and filtered. For each sample, productive Simpson clonality was calculated as the square root of Simpson's diversity index across productive rearrangements. The immuneACCESS repertoire file appears here via TCRdb, limited to in-frame rearrangements. These files lack a portion of the clones; in checked studies, under half of the deficit traces to unresolved V genes, and the cause of the others is not known. That table gives V, J and clone size, and the DNA gave D and trimming. The sample table contains about 380,000 clones; only one count was recorded for roughly 91% of them. The ten largest make up 1.2% of the sample.

General findings and caveats noted by the study authors: The amount of clinical and demographic metadata varied by source and participant and was provided uncurated.

The sequence links TRBV5-4 to TRBJ1-1; TRBD1 lines up with 12 middle nucleotides. This TCR came from a woman between 18 and 29 years old who had recovered from COVID-19. The specimen sequenced was PBMCs or T cells enriched from blood (not recorded which). The DNA sequence is given as TGTGCCAGCATCCTAACCAGCGGGACAGGGGGCCAAAACACTGAAGCTTTCTTT. It is translated as CASILTSGTGGQNTEAFF. This CDR3, with the reference TRBV5-4 and TRBJ1-1 proteins standing in past its ends, gives the full variable domain ETGVTQSPTHLIKTRGQQVTLRCSSQSGHNTVSWYQQALGQGPQFIFQYYREEENGRGNFPPRFSGLQFPNYSSELNVNALELDDSALYLCASILTSGTGGQNTEAFFGQGTRLTVV.